These 19 T cell receptor beta chains were all obtained from the same sample, sequenced in a study of blood T cell repertoires in COVID-19. Repertoires were generated with immunoSEQ multiplex PCR, while TCRdb's copy carries only in-frame clones and drops some. The sample carries 130,000 or so clones, around four fifths recorded once. The specimen sequenced was peripheral blood. Source of these receptors: a man older than 75 with active or convalescent COVID-19.

This CDR3 reads CASGRTDQNSPLHF. DNA for the CDR3: TGTGCTAGTGGCAGGACAGACCAAAATTCACCCCTCCACTTT. This chain links TRBV12-5 with TRBJ1-6; D may be TRBD1 (6 bases). CDR3 length: 14 amino acids. The germline gives CDR1 LGHNT, CDR2 FRNRAP. Trimming pared 6 bases from V and 7 bases from J, leaving 13 bases between.

The chain uses TRBV2 and TRBJ1-2; 8 positions agree with TRBD1. With 4 bases clipped from V and 3 bases from J, the junction kept 4 bases outside the gene matches. Germline CDR1 is SNHLY and CDR2 is FYNNEI. CDR3 size: 14 residues. CDR3 protein: CASSVGTGYYGYTF. DNA of the CDR3: TGTGCCAGCAGTGTAGGGACAGGCTACTATGGCTACACCTTC.

The table lists this clone with a few counts. J is TRBJ1-2 and V is TRBV19; possibly TRBD1 for D (6 bases). The CDR3 runs to 15 residues. Germline V gene data show CDR1 as LNHDA and CDR2 as SQIVND (reference sequence). The V and J ends lost 7 bases and 2 bases respectively, with 17 bases between them. The chain's CDR3 is CASTPTGGMNYGYTF. The CDR3 DNA sequence: TGTGCCAGTACCCCTACGGGGGGCATGAACTATGGCTACACCTTC.

This clone was found once. J is TRBJ2-2 and V is TRBV11-3, with D maybe TRBD2 (6 bases). This CDR3 has 15 amino acids. Germline values: CDR1 SGHNT, CDR2 YENEEA. Trimming pared 0 bases from V and 2 bases from J, leaving 7 bases between. CDR3 nucleotide sequence: TGTGCCAGCAGCTTAGAAGCGGGCAACACCGGGGAGCTGTTTTTT. Amino acid sequence: CASSLEAGNTGELFF.

This rearrangement joins TRBV5-4 to TRBJ2-7; 11 bases line up with TRBD2. CDR1 and CDR2 (germline): SGHNT, YYREEE (reference sequence). V lost 4 bases and J lost 0; bases outside the gene matches: 6. The CDR3 is 16 amino acids. The CDR3 bases are TGTGCCAGCAGCGTTGGACTAGCGGGTTTCTCCTACGAGCAGTACTTC. The encoded protein is CASSVGLAGFSYEQYF.

This clone was observed once. The chain combines TRBV9 with TRBJ1-3; maybe TRBD1 (5 bases). V dropped 4 bases and J dropped 9 bases, with 20 bases sitting between them. Germline lookup yields CDR1 SGDLS and CDR2 YYNGEE. This CDR3 has 15 residues. In DNA, the CDR3 is TGTGCCAGCAGCCCGTCGGGGGGGACCGGGAGCACCATATATTTT. It codes for CASSPSGGTGSTIYF.

J is TRBJ2-2 and V is TRBV10-1, with 8 nucleotides matching TRBD2. V shed 4 bases and J 1 base; nucleotides not matched to a gene: 8. CDR3 length equals 17 residues. Germline V CDR1 and CDR2: WNHNN, SYGVQD (reference sequence). The CDR3 coding sequence is TGCGCCAGCAGTGCCTCGGGACTAGTTAAGAACACCGGGGAGCTGTTTTTT. This sequence encodes CASSASGLVKNTGELFF.

The chain couples TRBV7-2 to TRBJ2-7; 7 nucleotides line up with TRBD2. Trimming at V came to 3 bases and at J to 7 bases, leaving 12 bases not matched to a gene. The CDR3 contains 15 residues. Germline V gives CDR1 SGHTA, CDR2 FQGNSA. CDR3 region: CASSFGTNLRGEQYF. The DNA for the CDR3 is TGTGCCAGCAGCTTCGGGACTAACCTCCGAGGAGAGCAGTACTTC.

The chain carries TRBV6-5 and TRBJ1-2; a weak D match, TRBD1 (6 bases). V dropped 5 bases and J dropped 8 bases, with 18 bases sitting between them. The V gene's germline CDR1 is MNHEY and CDR2 SVGAGI. CDR3 length: 14 residues. The CDR3 region is CASSPEIQGHGYTF. Here the CDR3 DNA reads TGTGCCAGCAGTCCAGAGATACAGGGCCACGGCTACACCTTC.

This chain uses TRBV29-1 with TRBJ1-3, with TRBD1 as a possible D gene (5 bases). V lost 1 base to trimming and J lost 5 bases, with 9 bases between them. CDR1 SQVTM and CDR2 ANQGSEA come from the germline V gene. CDR3 length: 13 amino acids. The chain's CDR3 is CSVEGAGRNTIYF. The CDR3 DNA reads TGCAGCGTTGAAGGTGCAGGGCGAAACACCATATATTTT. The full variable domain, rest sourced from reference TRBV29-1 and TRBJ1-3, is SAVISQKPSRDICQRGTSLTIQCQVDSQVTMMFWYRQQPGQSLTLIATANQGSEATYESGFVIDKFPISRPNLTFSTLTVSNMSPEDSSIYLCSVEGAGRNTIYFGEGSWLTVV.

This clone was counted between two and nine times. The chain couples TRBV6-5 to TRBJ1-4; D is uncertain. This CDR3 spans 14 amino acids. Deletions cut 2 bases from V and 7 bases from J, with 11 bases between. Germline CDR1 and CDR2: MNHEY and SVGAGI. Here the CDR3 DNA reads TGTGCCAGCAGTTACGAGGGTTTAGGTGAAAAACTGTTTTTT. It is translated as CASSYEGLGEKLFF.

The rearrangement links TRBV7-3 to TRBJ2-5; no reliable D call. V gave up 4 bases and J gave up 5 bases, with 8 bases separating them. Germline V gene lookup returns CDR1 SGHTA and CDR2 FQGTGA. The CDR3 extends over 12 amino acids. The CDR3 region is CASSSDSETQYF. For the CDR3, the DNA is TGTGCCAGCAGCTCAGATAGCGAGACCCAGTACTTC.

The rearrangement joins TRBV9 to TRBJ1-4; D is possibly TRBD1 (6 bases). The CDR3 contains 14 residues. The V and J ends lost 0 bases and 8 bases respectively, with 11 bases between them. The germline CDR1 and CDR2 sequences are SGDLS and YYNGEE. The CDR3 reads CASSVVGHGEKLFF. In nucleotides, the CDR3 is TGTGCCAGCAGCGTAGTGGGACATGGAGAAAAACTGTTTTTT.

The chain carries TRBV27 and TRBJ1-2; possible D gene TRBD1, 5 bases. Germline V gene sequence: CDR1 MNHEY, CDR2 SMNVEV (reference sequence). Trimming pared 5 bases from V and 7 bases from J, leaving 14 bases between. The CDR3 has 13 residues. The CDR3 spells CASSPTRESGYTF. The CDR3 nucleotides read TGTGCCAGCAGTCCCACCAGGGAATCTGGCTACACCTTC.

The chain combines TRBV7-9 with TRBJ2-2; D gene uncertain. V was clipped by 5 bases and J by 6 bases, with 13 bases between them. CDR3 length: 14 amino acids. CDR1 is SEHNR, CDR2 FQNEAQ, per germline (reference sequence). The CDR3 is CASSPYQAPGELFF. The CDR3 coding sequence is TGTGCCAGCAGCCCCTATCAGGCCCCCGGGGAGCTGTTTTTT.

This clone was counted a single time. The rearrangement joins TRBV19 to TRBJ2-1, with D perhaps matching TRBD1 (5 bases). The germline V gene has CDR1 LNHDA and CDR2 SQIVND (reference sequence). V was shortened by 4 bases and J by 0 bases, with 7 bases between the two germline ends. The CDR3 is made up of 14 amino acids. The CDR3 loop is CASSNRGSYNEQFF. CDR3 DNA sequence: TGTGCCAGTAGTAATAGGGGCTCCTACAATGAGCAGTTCTTC.

The J gene is TRBJ2-2, the V gene TRBV10-3; 13 nucleotides match TRBD2. The CDR3 totals 17 residues. V was clipped by 3 bases and J by 6 bases; unmatched bases: 7. Germline-derived CDR1 and CDR2 are ENHRY and SYGVKD. The CDR3 sequence is CAISDTSGGAQSGELFF. The DNA of the CDR3 is TGTGCCATCAGTGATACTAGCGGGGGGGCCCAGTCCGGGGAGCTGTTTTTT.

The chain joins TRBV4-1 to TRBJ1-2, with 7 bases aligning to TRBD1. Germline V CDR1 and CDR2: MGHRA, YSYEKL. The CDR3 loop spans 16 amino acids. The V segment lost 4 bases and the J segment 2 bases; nucleotides outside the gene matches: 10. CDR3: CASSPFRDSRNYGYTF. The CDR3 nucleotides are TGCGCCAGCAGCCCTTTCCGGGACAGCCGGAACTATGGCTACACCTTC.

The count of this clone is one. The rearrangement links TRBV30 to TRBJ1-1; D might be TRBD1 (5 bases). The CDR3 totals 13 residues. Germline CDR1 and CDR2: GTSNPN and SVGIG (reference sequence). V was trimmed by 0 bases and J by 2 bases, leaving 7 bases between them. DNA for the CDR3: TGTGCCTGGAGTGTACAGGAAAACACTGAAGCTTTCTTT. Residues: CAWSVQENTEAFF. Full variable domain (missing parts from reference TRBV30 and TRBJ1-1): SQTIHQWPATLVQPVGSPLSLECTVEGTSNPNLYWYRQAAGRGLQLLFYSVGIGQISSEVPQNLSASRPQDRQFILSSKKLLLSDSGFYLCAWSVQENTEAFFGQGTRLTVV.